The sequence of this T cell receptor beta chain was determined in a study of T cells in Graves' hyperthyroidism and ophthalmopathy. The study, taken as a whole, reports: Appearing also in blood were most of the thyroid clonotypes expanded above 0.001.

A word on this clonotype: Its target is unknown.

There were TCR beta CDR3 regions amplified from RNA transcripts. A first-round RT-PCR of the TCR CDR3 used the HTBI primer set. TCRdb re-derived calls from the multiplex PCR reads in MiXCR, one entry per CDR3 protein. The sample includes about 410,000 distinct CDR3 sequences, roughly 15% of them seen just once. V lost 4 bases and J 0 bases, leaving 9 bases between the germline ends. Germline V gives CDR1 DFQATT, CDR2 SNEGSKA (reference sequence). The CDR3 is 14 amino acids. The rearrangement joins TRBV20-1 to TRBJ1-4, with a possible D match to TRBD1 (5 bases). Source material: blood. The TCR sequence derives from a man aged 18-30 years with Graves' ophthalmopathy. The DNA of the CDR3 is TGCAGTGCTACGGTGACAGCAACTAATGAAAAACTGTTTTTT. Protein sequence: CSATVTATNEKLFF.